The TCR beta chain described here comes from a study of cytomegalovirus exposure and HLA in healthy donors. PCR was performed using 60 Vbeta and 13 Jbeta primers. Produced via immunoSEQ multiplex PCR; TCRdb's table is partial and in-frame only. The top ten clones hold under 10% of a sample with about 140,000 clones, 70% to 85% of them seen once. This clone was recorded once. Its antigen is as yet unknown. The CDR3 covers 14 residues. Germline CDR1 reads SGHDT; CDR2 reads YYEEEE. General study results and limits: HLA alleles showed associations with fewer than 20,000 TCR beta sequences in a later analysis, at a 0.05 false discovery rate.

The receptor's source is a woman aged 55-75 years in good health and CMV-seropositive. The sample taken for sequencing was PBMCs. This chain uses TRBV5-6 with TRBJ2-5; TRBD1 matches 7 bases. The DNA end lines up better with TRBJ2-7; the J call may be wrong. The CDR3 DNA reads as TGTGCCAGCAGCTTGGGGCAGGGGGCCTACGAGCAGTACTTC. Translating gives CASSLGQGAYEQYF.